This TCR beta chain is drawn from a study of PD-L1 blockade in urothelial cancer. Study information: T cells numbered a median of approximately 150,000 in the blood samples.

Trimming cost V 2 bases and J 8 bases, with 9 bases left between them. Germline V gives CDR1 MNHNY, CDR2 SVGAGI (reference sequence). CDR3 length equals 12 residues. Libraries were prepared by immunoSEQ multiplex PCR; TCRdb keeps only in-frame clonotypes and omits some of them. The data hold tens of thousands of clones, with roughly 90% observed a single time. Time point in this sample: peripheral blood 6 weeks after treatment start. The sample consisted of PBMCs, taken around atezolizumab (anti-PD-L1) treatment. The chain links TRBV6-6 to TRBJ1-1; a possible D gene is TRBD1 (5 bases). The TCR was taken from a man aged 60-69 years with urothelial cancer. The chain's CDR3 is CASSYGGGEAFF. The CDR3 bases are TGTGCCAGCAGTTACGGCGGGGGGGAAGCTTTCTTT.